A selection of T cell receptor beta chains follows, all from one sample in a study of chemoradiotherapy in HPV16-positive cancers. The method was immunoSEQ multiplex PCR; TCRdb's version includes in-frame clones alone and lacks a portion of them. The table shows roughly 40,000 clones, with around 80% occurring only once. Here the sequenced sample was blood, taken from a patient who underwent chemoradiotherapy. The origin of the receptors is a human donor with HPV-associated anogenital cancer. CDR3s include the opening cysteine and the closing phenylalanine or tryptophan. A D gene is named only where the DNA matches it firmly. Only part of the rows carry a size: once, few, many, or a class if the clone is expanded.

clone_size	j_call	v_call	d_call	cdr3_nt	cdr3_aa
.	TRBJ2-7	TRBV13	.	TGTGCCAGCAGTATCTGGAGAGAGTCGTACGAGCAGTACTTC	CASSIWRESYEQYF
.	TRBJ2-1	TRBV5-1	.	TGCGCCAGCAGCTTGTCCAGGGATGAGCAGTTCTTC	CASSLSRDEQFF
.	TRBJ2-5	TRBV29-1	.	TGCAGCGTTGGGAAGGTGGAGACCCAGTACTTC	CSVGKVETQYF
.	TRBJ1-2	TRBV5-1	TRBD1	TGCGCCAGCAGCTCAGGGGGCGTCTGGACAGGCTACACCTTC	CASSSGGVWTGYTF
.	TRBJ2-4	TRBV18	TRBD1	TGTGCCAGCTCAGGATTGCAGGACAGGGAGTACATTCAGTACTTC	CASSGLQDREYIQYF
.	TRBJ2-1	TRBV5-1	TRBD2	TGCGCCAGCAGCCCAGCGGGGGGCCGTTGGAATGAGCAGTTCTTC	CASSPAGGRWNEQFF
few	TRBJ1-5	TRBV2	TRBD1	TGTGCCAGCAGTAAGACAGGGCTTAATCAGCCCCAGCATTTT	CASSKTGLNQPQHF
.	TRBJ1-6	TRBV2	.	TGTGCCAGCATAGGGGCAGGGCTGTATAATTCACCCCTCCACTTT	CASIGAGLYNSPLHF
.	TRBJ1-6	TRBV10-3	.	TGTGCCATCAGCACGGACAGCTATAATTCACCCCTCCACTTT	CAISTDSYNSPLHF
.	TRBJ1-1	TRBV7-3	TRBD1	TGTGCCAGCAGCCGCGGGACAGGCGAAGCTTTCTTT	CASSRGTGEAFF